This T cell receptor beta chain was identified during a study of Tregs in tolerant kidney transplant recipients. About the research overall: Mixed chimerism was transient after nonmyeloablative marrow transplants from related graft donors. Study-level findings and limits: No direct test of biological reproducibility was done here. The small number of patients limits these findings pending further validation.

Of note for this clone: The antigen is not known.

Germline values: CDR1 SGHVS, CDR2 FQNEAQ. CDR3 length: 14 residues. Deletions cut 2 bases from V and 4 bases from J, with 11 bases between. Profiling relied on immunoSEQ multiplex PCR, and the TCRdb table lists in-frame clones only, not all of them. This sample has about 77,000 clones; under 98% occur once, and the top ten carry approximately 0.52%. This clonotype was sampled from a human donor who received a combined kidney and bone marrow transplant. V is TRBV7-8 and J is TRBJ1-2; TRBD1 is a possible D gene (6 bases). Sample: CD4+ T cells from blood, taken before the transplant. Here the CDR3 DNA reads TGTGCCAGCAGCTTAACAGGGAAGTCCTATGGCTACACCTTC. It is translated as CASSLTGKSYGYTF.